This record looks at one TCR beta chain sequence and its context. The source of the sample is a study of blood T cell repertoires in COVID-19. Clones were sequenced by immunoSEQ multiplex PCR, and TCRdb holds only the in-frame ones, with some missing. The profile shows about 130,000 clones, around nine tenths of them singletons. Trimming cost V 4 bases and J 7 bases, with 10 bases left between them. Germline V gene data show CDR1 as WSHSY and CDR2 as SAAADI. The CDR3 is 13 amino acids. This TCR was sampled from a man between 60 and 70 years old with COVID-19, enrolled during active disease. The gene calls are TRBV10-2 and TRBJ1-4, with D unresolved. The material sequenced was peripheral blood. This CDR3 reads CASSGDESEKLFF. Here the CDR3 DNA reads TGCGCCAGCAGTGGAGATGAGAGTGAAAAACTGTTTTTT.